This TCR beta chain was sequenced during a study of graft-versus-host responses after intestinal transplantation. Study findings and constraints: Individuals who had graft-donor T cell macrochimerism had allografts that showed high graft-versus-host to host-versus-graft clonal ratios. Among circulating GvH clones, peak levels were associated with early post-transplant declines in HvG clones.

To note about this clone: Its antigen is undetermined.

The CDR3 covers 13 residues. Germline V gene lookup returns CDR1 LNHNV and CDR2 YYDKDF (reference sequence). Trimming stripped 3 bases from V and 2 bases from J, with 8 bases between. Here immunoSEQ multiplex PCR was the method, and the copy in TCRdb shows in-frame clones only, minus some. Here the sample spans 95,000 to 150,000 clones, about 93% being singletons. The chain couples TRBV15 to TRBJ2-7; D not certain. Material: unstimulated CD4+ T cells sorted from spleen or lymph node cells, obtained before intestinal transplant. The TCR was taken from a human donor who received an intestinal transplant. The CDR3 region is CATSRDLAYEQYF. Here the CDR3 DNA reads TGTGCCACCAGCAGGGACCTTGCCTACGAGCAGTACTTC.